This paragraph reports one T cell receptor (beta chain). No antigen is known for it. The sample belongs to a study of post-analysis software for immune sequencing data. Study-wide results and limits: Relative to controls, patients had 5 or 6 TRBV segments at higher frequency, with TRBV5-6, TRBV5-1 and TRBV20-1 among these.

TCR beta libraries were prepared from cDNA with unique molecular identifiers. TCRdb independently ran MiXCR on the PCR reads; one entry per CDR3 protein. The data contain approximately 770,000 distinct CDR3 sequences, just over 45% of them seen just once; the ten biggest clones take up 4.9%. The V gene end was trimmed by 7 bases and the J gene end by 6 bases; junction bases not matched to a gene: 18. There are 17 residues in the CDR3. This chain links TRBV12-3 or TRBV12-4 with TRBJ2-1; 7 bases match TRBD1. The sequencing sample was made of blood. This sequence originates from a girl between 10 and 17 years old with multiple sclerosis. This CDR3 is CASTLDLPGPGGNEQFF. CDR3 nucleotide sequence: TGTGCCAGCACTCTCGATCTCCCCGGGCCAGGGGGCAATGAGCAGTTCTTC.